This T cell receptor (beta chain) is from a study of cytomegalovirus exposure and HLA in healthy donors. Findings of the study overall: According to reports, the classifier identified cytomegalovirus status with high specificity and sensitivity. HLA alleles were associated with 15,000 to 20,000 TCR beta sequences in a later analysis at 0.05 false discovery rate.

From germline, CDR1 is MGHRA and CDR2 YSYEKL. The CDR3 contains 15 residues. Trimming stripped 0 bases from V and 0 bases from J, with 6 bases between. About this clone: Its target is unknown.

The PCR was carried out with 60 Vbeta primers and 13 Jbeta primers. TCRdb's table, derived via immunoSEQ multiplex PCR, lists solely in-frame clones and lacks some. The top ten hold 1.5% to 2% of the sample, which has about 120,000 clones, 75% to 85% seen once. The clonotype comes from a man younger than 35 in good health and CMV-seronegative. This chain uses TRBV4-1 with TRBJ2-1, with D hard to call. The sequencing input was PBMCs. Here the CDR3 DNA reads TGCGCCAGCAGCCAAGATGGCCTCTCCTACAATGAGCAGTTCTTC. Its protein is CASSQDGLSYNEQFF.